The rows below give T cell receptor beta chains drawn from one sample of a study of cytomegalovirus exposure and HLA in healthy donors. Generated by immunoSEQ multiplex PCR, the TCRdb table keeps only in-frame clones and is missing some. The sample yields 72,000 or so clones, approximately 77% seen once. Source material: PBMCs. The receptors were gathered from a woman aged 30 to 39 in good health and CMV-seropositive. The CDR3 runs from the conserved cysteine through the conserved F or W. D genes are given only for firm matches. Only part of the rows carry a size: once, few, many, or a class if the clone is expanded.

TRBV6-1	15	-	TRBD1	TRBJ1-5	TGTGCCAGCAGTGAAGGCAGGGGGCGGGATCAGCCCCAGCATTTT	CASSEGRGRDQPQHF
TRBV2	14	-	-	TRBJ2-4	TGTGCCAGCAGGGAGGGACGTTACGAAAACATTCAGTACTTC	CASREGRYENIQYF
TRBV28	15	few	-	TRBJ1-2	TGTGCCAGCAGCCCTCGGACAGTGAATTCCTATGGCTACACCTTC	CASSPRTVNSYGYTF
TRBV11-3	12	-	-	TRBJ2-1	TGTGCCAGCAGCTTAGTCGACACTGAGCAGTTCTTC	CASSLVDTEQFF
TRBV7-8	14	-	-	TRBJ2-7	TGTGCCAGCAGCTTAGACAGGCCCCCCTACGAGCAGTACTTC	CASSLDRPPYEQYF
TRBV10-1	16	-	TRBD1	TRBJ2-3	TGCGCCAGCAGTGAAGACACAGGGGCGACCACAGATACGCAGTATTTT	CASSEDTGATTDTQYF
TRBV5-1	15	-	-	TRBJ2-7	TGCGCCAGCAGGGAAACTCCGACAGGAGGATACGAGCAGTACTTC	CASRETPTGGYEQYF
TRBV7-8	16	-	TRBD2	TRBJ2-3	TGTGCCAGCAGCTTTTTCCCGGGACTAGCCCCAGATACGCAGTATTTT	CASSFFPGLAPDTQYF
TRBV28	16	-	TRBD1	TRBJ1-5	TGTGCCAGCAGCCGACCGGGACAGGGTAGGGATCAGCCCCAGCATTTT	CASSRPGQGRDQPQHF
TRBV4-2	14	few	TRBD1	TRBJ1-1	TGTGCCAGCACCCCGACAGGGGGGAACACTGAAGCTTTCTTT	CASTPTGGNTEAFF
TRBV6-4	13	-	-	TRBJ1-5	TGTGCCAGCAGTGTTTGGGGAGGTCAGCCCCAGCATTTT	CASSVWGGQPQHF
TRBV7-2	16	-	TRBD2	TRBJ2-2	TGTGCCAGCAGCCAACTAGCGGGAAGATACACCGGGGAGCTGTTTTTT	CASSQLAGRYTGELFF
TRBV2	15	-	-	TRBJ1-3	TGTGCCAGCAGGTCCCTCCCAGGGTACGGAAACACCATATATTTT	CASRSLPGYGNTIYF
TRBV5-1	15	few	TRBD1	TRBJ1-1	TGCGCCAGCAGCTTCAGACAGGGGAGGTTGGCTGAAGCTTTCTTT	CASSFRQGRLAEAFF
TRBV2	14	few	TRBD2	TRBJ2-7	TGTGCCAGCAGTGACGATAGCGGGAGGGCGGAGCAGTACTTC	CASSDDSGRAEQYF
TRBV7-8	18	-	TRBD1	TRBJ1-5	TGTGCCAGCAGCTTATGGGACAGTATCCAATATAGCAATCAGCCCCAGCATTTT	CASSLWDSIQYSNQPQHF
TRBV29-1	9	-	-	TRBJ1-2	TGCAGCGTTGGGCGCCTCAGGACCTTC	CSVGRLRTF
TRBV29-1	15	-	-	TRBJ1-4	TGCAGCGCCGGGAAGGGTGGTACGGCTAATGAAAAACTGTTTTTT	CSAGKGGTANEKLFF
TRBV27	15	-	TRBD2	TRBJ2-7	TGTGCCAGCAGTTTCCTCAGCGGGACCTCCTACGAGCAGTACTTC	CASSFLSGTSYEQYF
TRBV6-4	14	-	TRBD1	TRBJ2-1	TGTGCCAGCAGCCGGACAGGGGGCGCGAGTGAGCAGTTCTTC	CASSRTGGASEQFF
TRBV5-4	18	few	TRBD2	TRBJ2-5	TGTGCCAGCAGCTCCGGGGGGAGACTAGCGGGAGGGGTACGCGACCAGTACTTC	CASSSGGRLAGGVRDQYF
TRBV5-1	14	-	-	TRBJ2-3	TGCGCCAGCAGCTACGGACAGTCCACAGATACGCAGTATTTT	CASSYGQSTDTQYF
TRBV6-6	15	-	-	TRBJ2-7	TGTGCCAGCAGTTACTCGAGTCAGGGTAATTACGAGCAGTACTTC	CASSYSSQGNYEQYF
TRBV7-2	16	-	TRBD2	TRBJ2-5	TGTGCCAGCAGCTTAGCCCGGGCTAGCGGCCAAGAGACCCAGTACTTC	CASSLARASGQETQYF
TRBV28	19	-	TRBD2	TRBJ2-3	TGTGCCAGCAGTTTGTGGACTAGCGGGAGTAGGGTTCCCACAGATACGCAGTATTTT	CASSLWTSGSRVPTDTQYF
TRBV7-3	19	-	-	TRBJ1-5	TGTGCCAGCAGCTTACCCCCCTCCGGGGATGAGGTTGGCAATCAGCCCCAGCATTTT	CASSLPPSGDEVGNQPQHF
TRBV9	15	once	TRBD2	TRBJ2-1	TGTGCCAGCAGCGTAGGAGGGAGGGCAGACAATGAGCAGTTCTTC	CASSVGGRADNEQFF
TRBV6-6	14	-	TRBD2	TRBJ2-7	TGTGCCAGCAGTTACGCGGGAGGGATCGGGGAGCAGTACTTC	CASSYAGGIGEQYF
TRBV7-2	13	once	-	TRBJ2-7	TGTGCCAGCAGCTTCGGGAGTGGATACGAGCAGTACTTC	CASSFGSGYEQYF
TRBV6-5	15	-	TRBD1	TRBJ2-7	TGTGCCAGCAGTTACTCTACAGGGGCCCCCTACGAGCAGTACTTC	CASSYSTGAPYEQYF
TRBV28	13	-	TRBD1	TRBJ1-4	TGTGCCAGCAAGAGGGGGGACAGAGAAAAACTGTTTTTT	CASKRGDREKLFF
TRBV28	14	-	-	TRBJ2-1	TGTGCCAGCAGTTTAGGGGTAGCGCGACGGGAGCAGTTCTTC	CASSLGVARREQFF
TRBV5-6	11	-	-	TRBJ2-1	TGTGCCAGCAGCCCTCTTAGAGAGCAGTTCTTC	CASSPLREQFF
TRBV15	16	-	TRBD2	TRBJ2-1	TGTGCCACCAGCAAACTGTGGGGCGGGAGTAACAATGAGCAGTTCTTC	CATSKLWGGSNNEQFF
TRBV21-1	16	-	-	TRBJ1-1	TGTGCCAGCAGCAACCGACAGCCTTCATGTGGGACTGAAGCTTTCTTT	CASSNRQPSCGTEAFF
TRBV30	13	-	TRBD1	TRBJ2-2	TGTGCCTGGAGCTCGACAGGGACCGGGGAGCTGTTTTTT	CAWSSTGTGELFF
TRBV27	13	-	TRBD2	TRBJ2-7	TGTGCCAGCTGGTCGGGAGGGCCGTCCGAGCAGTACTTC	CASWSGGPSEQYF
TRBV6-5	16	-	TRBD1	TRBJ1-2	TGTGCCAGCAGTTCTCCTGTACTTGGGACAGCTTATGGCTCCACCTTC	CASSSPVLGTAYGSTF
TRBV28	15	-	-	TRBJ2-5	TGTGCCAGCAGTCTTAGTGGAGCCAGCCGAGAGACCCAGTACTTC	CASSLSGASRETQYF
TRBV10-3	18	-	TRBD1	TRBJ1-2	TGTGCCATCAGTGACAGAGGGGGGACAGGGGGCGCTGGCTATGGCTACACCTTC	CAISDRGGTGGAGYGYTF
TRBV7-9	15	-	TRBD1	TRBJ2-7	TGTGCCAGCAGACAACAGGGGAGTGACGTCTACGAGCAGTACTTC	CASRQQGSDVYEQYF
TRBV28	15	-	TRBD2	TRBJ2-7	TGTGCCAGCAGTTTATATAGCGGGAGTCTAAACGAGCAGTACTTC	CASSLYSGSLNEQYF
TRBV28	15	-	-	TRBJ1-2	TGTGCCAGCAGTTTTCCGGGGGGCATGGTAGGTGGCTACACCTTC	CASSFPGGMVGGYTF
TRBV6-5	15	few	-	TRBJ2-7	TGTGCCAGTCTAAGGTACGCAGGATCAAGAAACGAGCAGTACTTC	CASLRYAGSRNEQYF
TRBV9	17	-	TRBD2	TRBJ2-1	TGTGCCAGCTCACCCCGGCTAGGCGGGAGTACGGACAATGAGCAGTTCTTC	CASSPRLGGSTDNEQFF
TRBV4-1	15	-	-	TRBJ2-2	TGCGCCAGCAGCCCCGTACAGTCGAACACCGGGGAGCTGTTTTTT	CASSPVQSNTGELFF
TRBV6-5	14	few	-	TRBJ1-6	TGTGCCAGCAGCCTTAACTCGGGTGATTCACCCCTCCACTTT	CASSLNSGDSPLHF
TRBV19	10	-	-	TRBJ1-2	TGTGCCAGTAAAGATCAGGGCTACACCTTC	CASKDQGYTF
TRBV11-2	15	-	-	TRBJ2-3	TGTGCCAGCAGCCCCGGGGGACTCTTCACAGATACGCAGTATTTT	CASSPGGLFTDTQYF
TRBV4-3	16	-	-	TRBJ1-2	TGCGCCAGCAGCCAAGAGAGGGGCGGGGAGCGAGGTGGCTACACCTTC	CASSQERGGERGGYTF